This is a list of T cell receptor beta chains from one sample in a study of cytomegalovirus exposure and HLA in healthy donors. TCRdb keeps only in-frame clones here, not all; method: immunoSEQ multiplex PCR. Altogether tens of thousands of clones are present, approximately 55% being singletons, with the ten largest covering roughly 6.2%. The material sequenced was PBMCs. The receptors originated from a woman aged 40 to 49 in good health and CMV-seropositive. Both conserved end residues are part of each CDR3. Each record gives: clone size, J gene, CDR3 length, V gene, D gene, CDR3 protein, CDR3 DNA. A D gene is named only where the DNA matches it firmly. Only some rows state a clone size, as once, few, many or a class for expanded clones.

clone size: .
J gene: TRBJ1-2
CDR3 length: 18
V gene: TRBV7-2
D gene: TRBD1
CDR3 protein: CASSLASSPGQGRNGYTF
CDR3 DNA: TGTGCCAGCAGCTTAGCCAGCTCTCCGGGACAGGGGAGAAATGGCTACACCTTC

clone size: .
J gene: TRBJ1-2
CDR3 length: 15
V gene: TRBV7-5
D gene: .
CDR3 protein: CARSRRQGENYGYTF
CDR3 DNA: TGTGCCAGAAGCCGACGACAGGGGGAGAACTATGGCTACACCTTC

clone size: .
J gene: TRBJ2-7
CDR3 length: 16
V gene: TRBV6-5
D gene: TRBD1
CDR3 protein: CASSYSSAGGTYEQYF
CDR3 DNA: TGTGCCAGCAGTTACTCGAGCGCAGGGGGAACCTACGAGCAGTACTTC

clone size: .
J gene: TRBJ1-5
CDR3 length: 15
V gene: TRBV6-5
D gene: TRBD1
CDR3 protein: CASRRDRHGNQPQHF
CDR3 DNA: TGTGCCAGCAGACGGGACAGGCATGGGAATCAGCCCCAGCATTTT

clone size: few
J gene: TRBJ2-2
CDR3 length: 17
V gene: TRBV4-1
D gene: .
CDR3 protein: CASSQAIRGLGRGELFF
CDR3 DNA: TGCGCCAGCAGCCAAGCGATCAGGGGCCTCGGCAGAGGGGAGCTGTTTTTT

clone size: few
J gene: TRBJ2-1
CDR3 length: 15
V gene: TRBV6-4
D gene: TRBD2
CDR3 protein: CASSDGAGGGNEQFF
CDR3 DNA: TGTGCCAGCAGTGACGGAGCGGGGGGGGGTAATGAGCAGTTCTTC

clone size: .
J gene: TRBJ1-2
CDR3 length: 15
V gene: TRBV5-4
D gene: TRBD1
CDR3 protein: CASSLKGQGNYGYTF
CDR3 DNA: TGTGCCAGCAGCCTCAAGGGACAGGGTAACTATGGCTACACCTTC

clone size: few
J gene: TRBJ2-1
CDR3 length: 13
V gene: TRBV5-1
D gene: .
CDR3 protein: CASSPLRGDEQFF
CDR3 DNA: TGCGCCAGCAGCCCCCTCAGGGGGGATGAGCAGTTCTTC

clone size: .
J gene: TRBJ2-1
CDR3 length: 11
V gene: TRBV20-1
D gene: TRBD1
CDR3 protein: CSAREDRATVF
CDR3 DNA: TGCAGTGCTAGAGAGGACAGGGCGACGGTCTTC

clone size: .
J gene: TRBJ2-2
CDR3 length: 15
V gene: TRBV19
D gene: .
CDR3 protein: CASSTRGRVAGELFF
CDR3 DNA: TGTGCCAGTAGTACCAGGGGAAGGGTAGCCGGGGAGCTGTTTTTT

clone size: .
J gene: TRBJ2-5
CDR3 length: 14
V gene: TRBV5-1
D gene: .
CDR3 protein: CASSLSTAQETQYF
CDR3 DNA: TGCGCCAGCAGCTTGTCGACAGCACAAGAGACCCAGTACTTC

clone size: few
J gene: TRBJ2-7
CDR3 length: 12
V gene: TRBV5-4
D gene: .
CDR3 protein: CATSGETYEQYF
CDR3 DNA: TGTGCCACCTCAGGGGAAACCTACGAGCAGTACTTC

clone size: .
J gene: TRBJ2-5
CDR3 length: 15
V gene: TRBV7-2
D gene: TRBD1
CDR3 protein: CASSRQGQLQETQYF
CDR3 DNA: TGTGCCAGCAGCCGACAGGGCCAACTCCAAGAGACCCAGTACTTC